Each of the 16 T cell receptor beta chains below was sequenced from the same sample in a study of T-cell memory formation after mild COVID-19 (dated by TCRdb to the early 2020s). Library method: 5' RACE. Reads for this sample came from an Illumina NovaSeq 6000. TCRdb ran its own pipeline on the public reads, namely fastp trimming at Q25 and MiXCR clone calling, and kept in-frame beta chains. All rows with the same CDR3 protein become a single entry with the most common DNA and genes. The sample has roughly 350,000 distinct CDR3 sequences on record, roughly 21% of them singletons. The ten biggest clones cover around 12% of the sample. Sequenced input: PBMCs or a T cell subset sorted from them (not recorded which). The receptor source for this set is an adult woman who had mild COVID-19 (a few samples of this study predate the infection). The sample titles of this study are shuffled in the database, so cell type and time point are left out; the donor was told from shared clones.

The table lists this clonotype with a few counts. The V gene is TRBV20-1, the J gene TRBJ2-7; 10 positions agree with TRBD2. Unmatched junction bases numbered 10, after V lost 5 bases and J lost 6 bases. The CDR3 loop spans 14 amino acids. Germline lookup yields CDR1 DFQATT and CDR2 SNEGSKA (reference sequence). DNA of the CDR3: TGCAGTGCTGACAGCGGGAGGGCCTCTCGCGAGCAGTACTTC. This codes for CSADSGRASREQYF.

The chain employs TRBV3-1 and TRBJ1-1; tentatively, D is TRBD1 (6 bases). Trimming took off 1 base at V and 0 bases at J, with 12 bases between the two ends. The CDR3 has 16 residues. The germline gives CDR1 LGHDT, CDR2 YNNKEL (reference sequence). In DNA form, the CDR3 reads TGTGCCAGCAGCCAAGGATGGACAGAAGTGAACACTGAAGCTTTCTTT. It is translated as CASSQGWTEVNTEAFF. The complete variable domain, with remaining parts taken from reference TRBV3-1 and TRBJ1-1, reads DTAVSQTPKYLVTQMGNDKSIKCEQNLGHDTMYWYKQDSKKFLKIMFSYNNKELIINETVPNRFSPKSPDKAHLNLHINSLELGDSAVYFCASSQGWTEVNTEAFFGQGTRLTVV.

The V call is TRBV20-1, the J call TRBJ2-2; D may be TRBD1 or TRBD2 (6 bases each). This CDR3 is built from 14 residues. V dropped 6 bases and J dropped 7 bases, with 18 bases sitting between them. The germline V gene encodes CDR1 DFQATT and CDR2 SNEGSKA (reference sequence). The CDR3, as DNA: TGCAGTGCCTCCCCTGGGGGGCGGCACGGGGAGCTGTTTTTT. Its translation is CSASPGGRHGELFF.

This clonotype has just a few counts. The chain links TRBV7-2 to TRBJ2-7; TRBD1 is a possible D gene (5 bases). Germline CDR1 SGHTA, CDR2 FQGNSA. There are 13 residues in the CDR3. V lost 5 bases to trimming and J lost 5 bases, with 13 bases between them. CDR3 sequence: CASSIRDFDEQYF. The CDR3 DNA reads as TGTGCCAGCAGCATCAGGGATTTCGACGAGCAGTACTTC.

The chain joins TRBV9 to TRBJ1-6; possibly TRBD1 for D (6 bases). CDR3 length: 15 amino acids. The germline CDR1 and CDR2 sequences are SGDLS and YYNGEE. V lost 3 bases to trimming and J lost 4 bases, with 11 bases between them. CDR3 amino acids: CASSAGETYNSPLHF. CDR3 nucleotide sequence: TGTGCCAGCAGCGCAGGGGAAACTTATAATTCACCCCTCCACTTT.

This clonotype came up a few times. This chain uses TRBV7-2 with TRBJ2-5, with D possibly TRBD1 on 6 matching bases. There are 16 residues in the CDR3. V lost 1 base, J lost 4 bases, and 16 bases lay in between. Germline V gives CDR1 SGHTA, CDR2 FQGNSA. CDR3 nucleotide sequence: TGTGCCAGCAGCTTAGTTGGGGGCGCGATCAGAGAGACCCAGTACTTC. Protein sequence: CASSLVGGAIRETQYF.

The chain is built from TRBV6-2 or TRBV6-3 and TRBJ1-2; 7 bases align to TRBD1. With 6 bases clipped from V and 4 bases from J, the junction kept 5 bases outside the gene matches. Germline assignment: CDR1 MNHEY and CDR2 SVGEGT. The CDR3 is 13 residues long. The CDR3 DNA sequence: TGTGCCAGCAGGACAGGGACCTTCTATGGCTACACCTTC. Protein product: CASRTGTFYGYTF.

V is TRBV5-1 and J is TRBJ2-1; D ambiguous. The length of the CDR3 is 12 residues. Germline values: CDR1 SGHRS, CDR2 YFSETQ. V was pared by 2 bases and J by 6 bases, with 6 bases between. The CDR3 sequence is CASSFNGNEQFF. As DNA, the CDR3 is TGCGCCAGCAGCTTTAATGGCAATGAGCAGTTCTTC.

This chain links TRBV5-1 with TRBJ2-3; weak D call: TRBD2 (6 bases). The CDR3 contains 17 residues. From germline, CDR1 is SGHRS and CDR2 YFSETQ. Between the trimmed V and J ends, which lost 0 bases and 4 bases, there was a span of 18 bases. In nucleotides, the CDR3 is TGCGCCAGCAGCTTGGCCCGCAACGGGGGACTCGCAGATACGCAGTATTTT. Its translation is CASSLARNGGLADTQYF.

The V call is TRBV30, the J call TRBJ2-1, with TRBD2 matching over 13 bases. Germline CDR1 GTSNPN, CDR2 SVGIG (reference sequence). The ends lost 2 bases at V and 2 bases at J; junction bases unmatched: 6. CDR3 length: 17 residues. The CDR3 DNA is TGTGCCTGGAGTAGAGGACTAGCGGGAGAGGCCTACAATGAGCAGTTCTTC. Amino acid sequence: CAWSRGLAGEAYNEQFF.

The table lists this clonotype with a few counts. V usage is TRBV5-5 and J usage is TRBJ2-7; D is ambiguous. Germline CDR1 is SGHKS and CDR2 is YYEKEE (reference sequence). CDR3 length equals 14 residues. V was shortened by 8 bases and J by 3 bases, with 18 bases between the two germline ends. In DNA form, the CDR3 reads TGTGCCAGTACCACGCGGTTTGGAGACTACGAGCAGTACTTC. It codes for CASTTRFGDYEQYF.

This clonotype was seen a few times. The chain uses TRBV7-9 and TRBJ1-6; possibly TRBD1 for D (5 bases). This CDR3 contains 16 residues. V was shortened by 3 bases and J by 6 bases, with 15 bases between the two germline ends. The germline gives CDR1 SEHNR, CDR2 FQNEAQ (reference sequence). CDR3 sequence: CASSFWQGEGNSPLHF. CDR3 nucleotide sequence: TGTGCCAGCAGCTTCTGGCAGGGAGAGGGTAATTCACCCCTCCACTTT.

The CDR3 region is CASSPGQDAYEQYF. The CDR3, as DNA: TGCGCCAGCAGCCCGGGACAGGACGCCTACGAGCAGTACTTC. The rearrangement uses TRBV5-1 and TRBJ2-7, with 8 bases lining up with TRBD1. The trim removed 4 bases at V and 2 bases at J, leaving 5 bases unmatched. CDR1 and CDR2 from the germline V gene are SGHRS and YFSETQ. The CDR3 is 14 residues long. The variable domain in full, completed from reference TRBV5-1 and TRBJ2-7, reads KAGVTQTPRYLIKTRGQQVTLSCSPISGHRSVSWYQQTPGQGLQFLFEYFSETQRNKGNFPGRFSGRQFSNSRSEMNVSTLELGDSALYLCASSPGQDAYEQYFGPGTRLTVT.

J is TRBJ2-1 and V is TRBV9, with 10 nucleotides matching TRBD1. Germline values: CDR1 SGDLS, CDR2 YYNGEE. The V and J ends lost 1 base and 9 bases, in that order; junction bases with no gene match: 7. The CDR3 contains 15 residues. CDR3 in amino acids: CASSVRGTGEGEQFF. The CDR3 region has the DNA TGTGCCAGCAGCGTACGAGGGACAGGGGAGGGTGAGCAGTTCTTC. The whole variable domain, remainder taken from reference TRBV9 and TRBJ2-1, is DSGVTQTPKHLITATGQRVTLRCSPRSGDLSVYWYQQSLDQGLQFLIQYYNGEERAKGNILERFSAQQFPDLHSELNLSSLELGDSALYFCASSVRGTGEGEQFFGPGTRLTVL.

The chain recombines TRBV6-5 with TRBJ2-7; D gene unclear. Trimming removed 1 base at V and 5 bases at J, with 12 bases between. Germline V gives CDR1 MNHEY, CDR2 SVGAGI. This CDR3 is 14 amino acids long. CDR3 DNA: TGTGCCAGCAGTTACTTGGCGAATATCCACGAGCAGTACTTC. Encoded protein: CASSYLANIHEQYF.

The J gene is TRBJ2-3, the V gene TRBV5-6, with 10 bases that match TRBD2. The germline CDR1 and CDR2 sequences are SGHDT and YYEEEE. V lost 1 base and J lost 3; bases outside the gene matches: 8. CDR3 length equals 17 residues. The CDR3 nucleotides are TGTGCCAGCAGCTTGATGAGCGGGGGGGCGTGGACAGATACGCAGTATTTT. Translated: CASSLMSGGAWTDTQYF.